Listed below are T cell receptor beta chains from one sample, sequenced in a study of blood T cells in healthy people across ages. TCRdb independently ran MiXCR on the 5' RACE reads; one entry per CDR3 protein. Of 1 million or so distinct CDR3 sequences detected, roughly 24% appear once; the ten largest clones hold about 0.69%. These same data were also listed under a study on T cells of mothers and their children.

Sequences were obtained from blood. The receptors were sampled from a girl aged 2 to 10 in good health. CDR3s include the opening cysteine and the closing phenylalanine or tryptophan. The D gene is left open where the match is weak. For some rows the clone size is stated as once, few or many, or as a class when expanded; others skip it.

clone size	J gene	D gene	V gene	CDR3 DNA	CDR3 protein
NA	TRBJ2-1	NA	TRBV20-1	TGCAGTGCTATAGCCCAGGCGGACGTCCTGAATGAGCAGTTCTTC	CSAIAQADVLNEQFF
few	TRBJ1-4	NA	TRBV29-1	TGCAGCGTTCCGGACTCCAATGAAAAACTGTTTTTT	CSVPDSNEKLFF
NA	TRBJ2-5	NA	TRBV3-1	TGTGCCAGCACCAATTTAGGGGATGAAAGGGAGCAGTACTTC	CASTNLGDEREQYF
NA	TRBJ1-1	TRBD1	TRBV12-3/TRBV12-4	TGTGCCAGCAGGGGATACAGGGGAGTCGGTGAAGCTTTCTTT	CASRGYRGVGEAFF
many	TRBJ2-5	TRBD2	TRBV20-1	TGCAGTGCTGATGGACTAGACGAGACCCAGTACTTC	CSADGLDETQYF
few	TRBJ1-1	NA	TRBV10-3	TGTGCCATCAGTGAAGCCGGGGTTGGCACTGAAGCTTTCTTT	CAISEAGVGTEAFF
few	TRBJ2-4	NA	TRBV7-9	TGTGCCAGCAGCTCTACCGGACAAATAGCCAAAAACATTCAGTACTTC	CASSSTGQIAKNIQYF
few	TRBJ1-5	NA	TRBV5-1	TGCGCCAGCAGCTTAGGCCGACCCAATCAGCCCCAGCATTTT	CASSLGRPNQPQHF
NA	TRBJ2-5	NA	TRBV24-1	TGTGCCACCAGTGAGGTAGCCTTAGAGACCCAGTACTTC	CATSEVALETQYF
few	TRBJ1-2	TRBD1	TRBV6-6	TGTGCCAGCAGTCCCAGGAGGGGGCTGCCCGGAATCTGGTATGGCTACACCTTC	CASSPRRGLPGIWYGYTF
few	TRBJ1-1	TRBD1	TRBV29-1	TGCAGCGTTGCCTCCGACAGGGGAAGGACTGAAGCTTTCTTT	CSVASDRGRTEAFF
NA	TRBJ2-5	NA	TRBV20-1	TGCAGTGCTATCCGCCTGGGGGGGCGCCAAGAGACCCAGTACTTC	CSAIRLGGRQETQYF
NA	TRBJ2-7	NA	TRBV29-1	TGCAGCGTTTCCGGGACGGAGCTTTTCTACGAGCAGTACTTC	CSVSGTELFYEQYF
few	TRBJ1-2	NA	TRBV27	TGTGCCAGCAGTTTATCTCTCGACAGGCTTAACTATGGCTACACCTTC	CASSLSLDRLNYGYTF
many	TRBJ2-7	NA	TRBV27	TGTGCCAGCAGTTTCTTTTGGGGCTACGAGCAGTACTTC	CASSFFWGYEQYF
NA	TRBJ1-2	TRBD1	TRBV7-3	TGTGCCAGCAGTGTAACAGGGGATAGTGGCTACACCTTC	CASSVTGDSGYTF
NA	TRBJ2-7	TRBD2	TRBV7-9	TGTGCCAGCAGCTCACTGACTAGCGGGGGAGCCTACGAGCAGTACTTC	CASSSLTSGGAYEQYF
NA	TRBJ1-2	NA	TRBV6-2/TRBV6-3	TGTGCCAGCAGTTACACCACTTTAGACGGCTACACCTTC	CASSYTTLDGYTF
few	TRBJ2-5	NA	TRBV7-2	TGTGCCAGCGACCCCTCGGGGTGGGAGACCCAGTACTTC	CASDPSGWETQYF
few	TRBJ2-2	NA	TRBV20-1	TGCAGTGCTAACCCCGGCAGGGGCACCGGGGAGCTGTTTTTT	CSANPGRGTGELFF
few	TRBJ2-3	NA	TRBV11-2	TGTGCCAGCAGCTTAGGGGTGGCGCTGTCCACAGATACGCAGTATTTT	CASSLGVALSTDTQYF
few	TRBJ2-7	NA	TRBV27	TGTGCCAGCAGTTTATCGGTCAGGGGCCCCTTGGCGTACGAGCAGTACTTC	CASSLSVRGPLAYEQYF
NA	TRBJ1-4	NA	TRBV12-3/TRBV12-4	TGTGCCAGCAGTTTGTCGACAGGAGGTAATGAAAAACTGTTTTTT	CASSLSTGGNEKLFF